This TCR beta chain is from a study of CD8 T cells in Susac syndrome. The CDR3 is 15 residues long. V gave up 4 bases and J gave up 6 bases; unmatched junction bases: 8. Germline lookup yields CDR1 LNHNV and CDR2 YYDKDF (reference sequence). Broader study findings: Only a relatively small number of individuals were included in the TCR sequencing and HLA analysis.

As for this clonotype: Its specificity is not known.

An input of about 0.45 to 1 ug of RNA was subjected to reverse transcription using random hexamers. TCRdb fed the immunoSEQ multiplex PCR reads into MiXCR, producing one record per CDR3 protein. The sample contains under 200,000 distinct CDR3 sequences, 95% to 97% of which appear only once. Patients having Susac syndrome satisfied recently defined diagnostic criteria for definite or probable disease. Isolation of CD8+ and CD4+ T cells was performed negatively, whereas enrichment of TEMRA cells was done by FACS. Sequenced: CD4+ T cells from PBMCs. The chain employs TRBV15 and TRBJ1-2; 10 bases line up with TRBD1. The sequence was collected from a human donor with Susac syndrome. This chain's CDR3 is CATSTWGQGKDGYTF. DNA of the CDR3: TGTGCCACCAGCACCTGGGGACAGGGGAAGGATGGCTACACCTTC.